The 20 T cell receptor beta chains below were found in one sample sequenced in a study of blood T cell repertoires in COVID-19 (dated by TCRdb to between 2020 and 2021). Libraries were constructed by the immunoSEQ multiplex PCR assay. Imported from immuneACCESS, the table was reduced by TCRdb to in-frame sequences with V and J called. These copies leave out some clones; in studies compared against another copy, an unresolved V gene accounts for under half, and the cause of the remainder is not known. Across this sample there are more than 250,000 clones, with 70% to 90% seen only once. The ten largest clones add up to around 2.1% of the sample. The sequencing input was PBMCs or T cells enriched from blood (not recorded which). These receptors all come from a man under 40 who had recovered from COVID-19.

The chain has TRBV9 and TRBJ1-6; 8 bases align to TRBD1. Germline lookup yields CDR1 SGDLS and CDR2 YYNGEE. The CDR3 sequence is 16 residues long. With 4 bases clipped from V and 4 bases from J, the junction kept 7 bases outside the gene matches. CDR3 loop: CASSQGQGQYNSPLHF. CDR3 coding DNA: TGTGCCAGCAGCCAAGGACAGGGCCAATATAATTCACCCCTCCACTTT.

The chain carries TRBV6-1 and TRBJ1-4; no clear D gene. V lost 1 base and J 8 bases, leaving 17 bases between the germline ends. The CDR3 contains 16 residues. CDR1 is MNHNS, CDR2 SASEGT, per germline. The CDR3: CASSEGAGQGPEKLFF. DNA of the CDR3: TGTGCCAGCAGTGAAGGGGCGGGCCAAGGTCCCGAAAAACTGTTTTTT.

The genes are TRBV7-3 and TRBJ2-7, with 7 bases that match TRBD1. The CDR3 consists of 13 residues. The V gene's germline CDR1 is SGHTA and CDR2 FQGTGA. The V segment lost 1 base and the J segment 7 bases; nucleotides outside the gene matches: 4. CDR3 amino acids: CASSLMAGGEQYF. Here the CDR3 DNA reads TGTGCCAGCAGCTTAATGGCAGGGGGTGAGCAGTACTTC.

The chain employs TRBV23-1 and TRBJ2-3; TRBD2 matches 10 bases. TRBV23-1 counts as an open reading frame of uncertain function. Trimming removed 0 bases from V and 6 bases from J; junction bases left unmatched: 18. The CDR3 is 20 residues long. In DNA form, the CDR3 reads TGCGCCAGCAGTCAATCGATGCGGGCTAGCGGGGGCTCCCAGCAGGATACGCAGTATTTT. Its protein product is CASSQSMRASGGSQQDTQYF.

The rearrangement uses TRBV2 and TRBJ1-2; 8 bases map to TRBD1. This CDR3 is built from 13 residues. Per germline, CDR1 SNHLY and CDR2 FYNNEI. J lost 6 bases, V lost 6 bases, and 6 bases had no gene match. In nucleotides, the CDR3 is TGTGCCAGCAGAACAGGGGGATGGGATGGCTACACCTTC. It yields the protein CASRTGGWDGYTF.

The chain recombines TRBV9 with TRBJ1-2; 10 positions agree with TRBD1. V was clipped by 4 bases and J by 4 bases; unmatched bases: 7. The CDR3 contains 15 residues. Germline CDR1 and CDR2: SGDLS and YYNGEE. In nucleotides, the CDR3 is TGTGCCAGCAGCTTACGGGACAGGGGAACCTATGGCTACACCTTC. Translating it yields CASSLRDRGTYGYTF.

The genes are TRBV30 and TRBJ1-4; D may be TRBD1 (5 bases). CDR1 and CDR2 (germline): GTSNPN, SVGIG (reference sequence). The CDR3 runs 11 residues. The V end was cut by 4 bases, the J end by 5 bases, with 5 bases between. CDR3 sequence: CAWNRNEKLFF. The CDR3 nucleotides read TGTGCCTGGAACAGGAATGAAAAACTGTTTTTT.

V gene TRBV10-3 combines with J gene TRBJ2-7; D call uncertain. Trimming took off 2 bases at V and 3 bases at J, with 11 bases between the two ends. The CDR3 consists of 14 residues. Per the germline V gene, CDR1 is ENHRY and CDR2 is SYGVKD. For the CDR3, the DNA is TGTGCCATCAGTGAGGGGCCACCTATCTACGAGCAGTACTTC. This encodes CAISEGPPIYEQYF.

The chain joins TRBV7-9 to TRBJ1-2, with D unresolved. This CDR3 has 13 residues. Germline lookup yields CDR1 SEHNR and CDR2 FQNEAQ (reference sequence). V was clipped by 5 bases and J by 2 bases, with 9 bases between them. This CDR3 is CASSLHLNYGYTF. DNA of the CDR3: TGTGCCAGCAGCCTCCACCTAAACTATGGCTACACCTTC. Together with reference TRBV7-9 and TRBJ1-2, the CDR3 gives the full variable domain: DTGVSQNPRHKITKRGQNVTFRCDPISEHNRLYWYRQTLGQGPEFLTYFQNEAQLEKSRLLSDRFSAERPKGSFSTLEIQRTEQGDSAMYLCASSLHLNYGYTFGSGTRLTVV.

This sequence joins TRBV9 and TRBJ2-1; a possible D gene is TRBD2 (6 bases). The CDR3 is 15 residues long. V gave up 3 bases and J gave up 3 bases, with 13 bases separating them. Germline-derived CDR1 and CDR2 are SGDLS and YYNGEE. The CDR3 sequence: CASSARDWLYNEQFF. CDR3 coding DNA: TGTGCCAGCAGCGCCCGGGACTGGCTCTACAATGAGCAGTTCTTC. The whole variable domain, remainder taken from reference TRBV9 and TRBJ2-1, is DSGVTQTPKHLITATGQRVTLRCSPRSGDLSVYWYQQSLDQGLQFLIQYYNGEERAKGNILERFSAQQFPDLHSELNLSSLELGDSALYFCASSARDWLYNEQFFGPGTRLTVL.

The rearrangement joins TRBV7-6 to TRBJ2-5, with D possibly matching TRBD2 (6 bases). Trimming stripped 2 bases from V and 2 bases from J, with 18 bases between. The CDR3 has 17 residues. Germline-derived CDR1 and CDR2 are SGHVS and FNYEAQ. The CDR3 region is CASSLSPSVGGQETQYF. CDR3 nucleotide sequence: TGTGCCAGCAGCTTAAGCCCCTCGGTGGGGGGACAAGAGACCCAGTACTTC. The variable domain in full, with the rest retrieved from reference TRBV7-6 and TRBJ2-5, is GAGVSQSPRYKVTKRGQDVALRCDPISGHVSLYWYRQALGQGPEFLTYFNYEAQQDKSGLPNDRFSAERPEGSISTLTIQRTEQRDSAMYRCASSLSPSVGGQETQYFGPGTRLLVL.

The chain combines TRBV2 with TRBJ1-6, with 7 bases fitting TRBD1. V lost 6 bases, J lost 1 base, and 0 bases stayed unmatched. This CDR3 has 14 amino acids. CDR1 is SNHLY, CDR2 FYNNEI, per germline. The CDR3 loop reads CASRQGSYNSPLHF. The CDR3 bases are TGTGCCAGCAGACAGGGGTCCTATAATTCACCCCTCCACTTT.

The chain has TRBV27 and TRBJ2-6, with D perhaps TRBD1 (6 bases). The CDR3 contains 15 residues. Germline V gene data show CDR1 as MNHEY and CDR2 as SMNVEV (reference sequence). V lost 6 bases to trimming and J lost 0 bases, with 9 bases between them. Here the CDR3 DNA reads TGTGCCAGCAGCCCAGGGGTCTCTGGGGCCAACGTCCTGACTTTC. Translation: CASSPGVSGANVLTF.

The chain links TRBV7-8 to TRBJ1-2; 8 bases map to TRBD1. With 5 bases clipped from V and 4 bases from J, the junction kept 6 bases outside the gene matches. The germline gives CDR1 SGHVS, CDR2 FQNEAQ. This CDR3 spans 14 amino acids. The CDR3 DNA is TGTGCCAGCAGCCAGGGACAGGAGAGCTATGGCTACACCTTC. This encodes CASSQGQESYGYTF.

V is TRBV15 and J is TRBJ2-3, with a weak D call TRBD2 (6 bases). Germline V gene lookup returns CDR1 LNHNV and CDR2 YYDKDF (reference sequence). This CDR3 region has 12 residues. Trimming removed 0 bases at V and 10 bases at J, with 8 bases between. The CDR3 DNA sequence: TGTGCCACCAGCAGAGATGGCGGGGCGCAGTATTTT. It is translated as CATSRDGGAQYF.

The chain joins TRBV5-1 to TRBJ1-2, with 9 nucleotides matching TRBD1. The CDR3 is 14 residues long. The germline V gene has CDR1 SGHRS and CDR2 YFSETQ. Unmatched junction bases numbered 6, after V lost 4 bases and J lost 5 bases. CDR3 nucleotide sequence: TGCGCCAGCAGCGGCCAGGACAGGGGTTATGGCTACACCTTC. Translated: CASSGQDRGYGYTF. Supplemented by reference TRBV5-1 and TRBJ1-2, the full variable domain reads KAGVTQTPRYLIKTRGQQVTLSCSPISGHRSVSWYQQTPGQGLQFLFEYFSETQRNKGNFPGRFSGRQFSNSRSEMNVSTLELGDSALYLCASSGQDRGYGYTFGSGTRLTVV.

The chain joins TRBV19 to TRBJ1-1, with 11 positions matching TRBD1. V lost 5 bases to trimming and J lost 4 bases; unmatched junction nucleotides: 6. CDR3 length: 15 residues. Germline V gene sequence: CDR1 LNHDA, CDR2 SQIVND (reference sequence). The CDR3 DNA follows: TGTGCCAGTAGTTCTTGGACAGGGGGCGGCACTGAAGCTTTCTTT. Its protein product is CASSSWTGGGTEAFF. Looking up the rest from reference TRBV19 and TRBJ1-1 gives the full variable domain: DGGITQSPKYLFRKEGQNVTLSCEQNLNHDAMYWYRQDPGQGLRLIYYSQIVNDFQKGDIAEGYSVSREKKESFPLTVTSAQKNPTAFYLCASSSWTGGGTEAFFGQGTRLTVV.

Written as DNA, the CDR3 is TGCGCCAGCAGTCCTGGGGCCAACCAAGATACGCAGTATTTT. Translated: CASSPGANQDTQYF. The genes are TRBV4-1 and TRBJ2-3; tentatively, D is TRBD1 (5 bases). V was trimmed by 6 bases and J by 5 bases, leaving 15 bases between them. Germline loops: CDR1 MGHRA, CDR2 YSYEKL. The CDR3 length is 14 residues.

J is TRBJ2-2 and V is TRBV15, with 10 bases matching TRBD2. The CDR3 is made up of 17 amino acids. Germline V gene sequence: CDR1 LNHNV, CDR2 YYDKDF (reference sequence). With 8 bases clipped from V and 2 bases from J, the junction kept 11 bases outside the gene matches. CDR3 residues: CATLSGLAYGNTGELFF. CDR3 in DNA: TGTGCCACCCTCTCGGGACTAGCGTATGGTAACACCGGGGAGCTGTTTTTT.

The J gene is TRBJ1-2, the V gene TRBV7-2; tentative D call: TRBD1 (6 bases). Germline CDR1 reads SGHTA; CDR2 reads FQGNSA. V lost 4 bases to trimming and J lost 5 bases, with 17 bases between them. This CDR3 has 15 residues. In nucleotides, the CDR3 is TGTGCCAGCAGCTCCGGGACAACCCGTGGGTATGGCTACACCTTC. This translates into CASSSGTTRGYGYTF.